The clone carrying this TCR beta chain was recorded once. The data stem from a study of control samples from healthy donors and cancer patients. The CDR3 runs 17 residues. The V gene end was trimmed by 5 bases and the J gene end by 0 bases; junction bases not matched to a gene: 9. CDR1 and CDR2 (germline): MDHEN, SYDVKM. Clones were sequenced by immunoSEQ multiplex PCR, and TCRdb holds only the in-frame ones, with some missing. The top ten clones hold 1.5% to 2% of a sample with around 55,000 clones, roughly 89% of them seen once. The source of this sequence is a man aged 40-49 years with colorectal cancer. This chain joins TRBV28 and TRBJ2-1; 8 positions match TRBD2. The sample was PBMCs. In DNA form, the CDR3 reads TGTGCCAGCAGTCTCCTGAGACTAGCGAGCTCCTACAATGAGCAGTTCTTC. Translating it yields CASSLLRLASSYNEQFF.